This passage covers 16 T cell receptor beta chains from one sample sequenced in a study of blood T cell repertoires in COVID-19. The table came from immunoSEQ multiplex PCR; TCRdb's copy has only in-frame clones and leaves some out. This table has around 250,000 clones, about nine tenths appearing once. The sequenced material came from peripheral blood. Receptors were obtained from a man younger than 45 who had recovered from COVID-19.

The V gene is TRBV4-1, the J gene TRBJ1-5; 8 nucleotides align to TRBD1. In germline, CDR1 is MGHRA, CDR2 YSYEKL. V lost 2 bases to trimming and J lost 3 bases; unmatched junction nucleotides: 6. The CDR3 has 16 amino acids. The CDR3 coding sequence is TGCGCCAGCAGCCAAACCTCAGGGGGCCTCAATCAGCCCCAGCATTTT. It specifies CASSQTSGGLNQPQHF.

This rearrangement joins TRBV7-9 to TRBJ2-6; TRBD2 might be the D (5 bases). The CDR3 sequence is 19 residues long. V was trimmed by 4 bases and J by 0 bases, leaving 19 bases between them. The germline V gene encodes CDR1 SEHNR and CDR2 FQNEAQ (reference sequence). CDR3 sequence (DNA): TGTGCCAGCAGCTCCCTAGATACCGGGATCTACTCTGGGGCCAACGTCCTGACTTTC. Its protein product is CASSSLDTGIYSGANVLTF.

The V call is TRBV27, the J call TRBJ1-1; 10 bases match TRBD1. Germline V gene lookup returns CDR1 MNHEY and CDR2 SMNVEV (reference sequence). After removal of 8 bases from V and 7 bases from J, the junction contained 10 bases not matched to a gene. This CDR3 region has 14 residues. The CDR3 DNA reads as TGTGCCAGCTCGCGGGGACAGGGGTTTATTGAAGCTTTCTTT. Translation: CASSRGQGFIEAFF.

The chain uses TRBV25-1 and TRBJ2-5; 10 bases are a match to TRBD1. This CDR3 has 15 amino acids. Germline V CDR1 and CDR2: MGHDK, SYGVNS. V was pared by 3 bases and J by 1 base, with 2 bases of the junction left unmatched. DNA of the CDR3: TGTGCCAGCAGTGAGGGACAGGGGTTCCAAGAGACCCAGTACTTC. This codes for CASSEGQGFQETQYF. Variable domain in full (rest from reference TRBV25-1 and TRBJ2-5): EADIYQTPRYLVIGTGKKITLECSQTMGHDKMYWYQQDPGMELHLIHYSYGVNSTEKGDLSSESTVSRIRTEHFPLTLESARPSHTSQYLCASSEGQGFQETQYFGPGTRLLVL.

The chain joins TRBV7-9 to TRBJ2-2; TRBD2 might be the D (6 bases). The CDR3 loop spans 16 amino acids. Germline lookup yields CDR1 SEHNR and CDR2 FQNEAQ (reference sequence). V lost 1 base and J 2 bases, leaving 11 bases between the germline ends. The CDR3 spells CASSLGRGLNTGELFF. The CDR3 nucleotides read TGTGCCAGCAGCTTAGGTCGGGGACTTAACACCGGGGAGCTGTTTTTT.

J is TRBJ2-1 and V is TRBV6-5, with a possible D match to TRBD2 (6 bases). CDR3 length: 12 residues. CDR1 is MNHEY, CDR2 SVGAGI, per germline. Trimming pared 6 bases from V and 10 bases from J, leaving 13 bases between. The CDR3 is CASSLTSREQFF. In nucleotides, the CDR3 is TGTGCCAGCAGCCTAACTAGCCGAGAGCAGTTCTTC.

This sequence joins TRBV5-4 and TRBJ1-2; 8 positions match TRBD1. The CDR3 consists of 12 residues. The V and J ends lost 3 bases and 13 bases, in that order; junction bases with no gene match: 8. From germline, CDR1 is SGHNT and CDR2 YYREEE (reference sequence). For the CDR3, the DNA is TGTGCCAGCAGCTCCCTGGACAGGGCGGGCACCTTC. It specifies CASSSLDRAGTF. The full variable domain, rest sourced from reference TRBV5-4 and TRBJ1-2, is ETGVTQSPTHLIKTRGQQVTLRCSSQSGHNTVSWYQQALGQGPQFIFQYYREEENGRGNFPPRFSGLQFPNYSSELNVNALELDDSALYLCASSSLDRAGTFGSGTRLTVV.

This clone occurred once. The genes are TRBV5-1 and TRBJ1-3; D unresolved. Germline assignment: CDR1 SGHRS and CDR2 YFSETQ. V was clipped by 4 bases and J by 0 bases, with 8 bases between them. The CDR3 has 14 residues. DNA of the CDR3: TGCGCCAGCAGCGTCGGTAGCTCTGGAAACACCATATATTTT. As protein: CASSVGSSGNTIYF.

This clone was detected once. This chain links TRBV7-9 with TRBJ2-7, with 9 positions matching TRBD1. V dropped 5 bases and J dropped 5; count of bases not matched to a gene: 10. From germline, CDR1 is SEHNR and CDR2 FQNEAQ (reference sequence). The CDR3 has 15 residues. CDR3 in amino acids: CASSPKGTGWNEQYF. CDR3 bases: TGTGCCAGCAGCCCAAAAGGGACAGGGTGGAACGAGCAGTACTTC.

The chain uses TRBV11-2 and TRBJ2-2; no clear D gene. The CDR3 is 13 residues long. Trimming left V 1 base short and J 7 bases short, with 7 bases between. CDR1 SGHAT and CDR2 FQNNGV come from the germline V gene. The CDR3 here is CASSLAAYGELFF. CDR3 in DNA: TGTGCCAGCAGCTTAGCCGCGTACGGGGAGCTGTTTTTT.

This clone has more than one count but fewer than ten. J is TRBJ2-1 and V is TRBV7-2, with TRBD2 matching over 9 bases. Germline CDR1 is SGHTA and CDR2 is FQGNSA. The CDR3 is made up of 15 amino acids. Trimming at V came to 3 bases and at J to 3 bases, leaving 3 bases not matched to a gene. The CDR3 is CASSFNSGGYNEQFF. The CDR3 nucleotides read TGTGCCAGCAGCTTCAATAGCGGGGGCTACAATGAGCAGTTCTTC.

This sequence joins TRBV6-6 and TRBJ2-1; maybe TRBD2 (5 bases). This CDR3 region has 14 residues. The germline V gene encodes CDR1 MNHNY and CDR2 SVGAGI (reference sequence). V lost 0 bases and J lost 4, with 7 bases in between. The CDR3 region is CASSYSRGYNEQFF. The CDR3 nucleotides are TGTGCCAGCAGTTACTCCCGGGGATACAATGAGCAGTTCTTC.

Written as DNA, the CDR3 is TGTGCCAGCAGCTTAGCGCTGGTAGCGGGAGGGGAGACCCAGTACTTC. It codes for CASSLALVAGGETQYF. The V and J genes are TRBV7-9 and TRBJ2-5, with TRBD2 identical over 11 bases. This CDR3 has 16 residues. The trim removed 0 bases at V and 5 bases at J, leaving 5 bases unmatched. Germline CDR1 is SEHNR and CDR2 is FQNEAQ (reference sequence). The complete variable domain, with remaining parts taken from reference TRBV7-9 and TRBJ2-5, reads DTGVSQNPRHKITKRGQNVTFRCDPISEHNRLYWYRQTLGQGPEFLTYFQNEAQLEKSRLLSDRFSAERPKGSFSTLEIQRTEQGDSAMYLCASSLALVAGGETQYFGPGTRLLVL.

A few counts support this clone. The V and J genes are TRBV27 and TRBJ2-3, with D tentatively TRBD2 (5 bases). The CDR3 is 14 residues long. CDR1 and CDR2 from the germline V gene are MNHEY and SMNVEV (reference sequence). The V and J ends lost 3 bases and 8 bases respectively, with 15 bases between them. CDR3 amino acids: CASSFFGVTGTQYF. The CDR3 DNA reads as TGTGCCAGCAGTTTTTTCGGGGTAACGGGTACGCAGTATTTT.

This chain links TRBV28 with TRBJ1-2, with 8 bases aligning to TRBD1. J lost 7 bases, V lost 7 bases, and 14 bases had no gene match. Germline CDR1 and CDR2: MDHEN and SYDVKM. The CDR3 covers 15 residues. The CDR3 DNA sequence: TGTGCCAGCATAGACTCAGGGGGCATGTTCGGTGGCTACACCTTC. Protein sequence: CASIDSGGMFGGYTF.

V is TRBV7-9 and J is TRBJ2-1; possible D gene TRBD1, 6 bases. Looked up from germline, CDR1 is SEHNR and CDR2 is FQNEAQ (reference sequence). Deletions cut 8 bases from V and 4 bases from J, with 15 bases between. The CDR3 has 14 amino acids. In DNA form, the CDR3 reads TGTGCCAGCGAGGGACACTCGGAATACAATGAGCAGTTCTTC. As protein: CASEGHSEYNEQFF.